This T cell receptor (beta chain) was obtained from a study of cytomegalovirus exposure and HLA in healthy donors. Study as a whole: The approximately 120 validation repertoires, a later analysis reported, used the same platform as the 550 to 700 repertoires from the first cohort.

Data came from immunoSEQ multiplex PCR; TCRdb stores just in-frame clones and leaves some out. Of more than 95,000 clones listed, approximately 94% were seen once; the top ten hold roughly 1.2%. The donors were in the roughly 120-subject validation cohort, distinct from the 666-subject first cohort. Worth noting for this clone: Its target is unknown.

V was shortened by 1 base and J by 5 bases, with 17 bases between the two germline ends. This CDR3 has 16 residues. Germline loops: CDR1 MDHEN, CDR2 SYDVKM. Broader study findings: Rarity held for most TCR sequences, but there were some public TCRs that occurred in many donors. Reports described diagnosis of cytomegalovirus status by the classifier as highly specific and sensitive.

Input material: PBMCs. The J gene is TRBJ2-5, the V gene TRBV28; tentative D call: TRBD2 (5 bases). This receptor was taken from a woman under 30 in good health and CMV-seronegative. CDR3 in amino acids: CASSLFYGLRGETQYF. DNA of the CDR3: TGTGCCAGCAGTTTATTTTACGGCCTCCGAGGGGAGACCCAGTACTTC. The full variable domain, its missing parts supplied by reference TRBV28 and TRBJ2-5, is DVKVTQSSRYLVKRTGEKVFLECVQDMDHENMFWYRQDPGLGLRLIYFSYDVKMKEKGDIPEGYSVSREKKERFSLILESASTNQTSMYLCASSLFYGLRGETQYFGPGTRLLVL.